The 27 T cell receptor beta chains below come from one sample, sequenced in a study of blood T cell repertoires in COVID-19. Sequencing used immunoSEQ multiplex PCR; TCRdb keeps in-frame clones, though not all of them. There are more than 250,000 clones in the sample; approximately 85% occur only once, and more than 2% lies in the top ten. Sequenced material: PBMCs or T cells enriched from blood (not recorded which). These receptors all come from a man between 25 and 39 years old who had recovered from COVID-19.

The chain has TRBV6-1 and TRBJ1-6; TRBD1 is a possible D gene (6 bases). Germline values: CDR1 MNHNS, CDR2 SASEGT. V dropped 1 base and J dropped 8 bases, with 18 bases sitting between them. The CDR3 spans 17 residues. CDR3 residues: CASSEVSRGQIYSPLHF. The CDR3 DNA follows: TGTGCCAGCAGTGAAGTATCTCGAGGACAGATTTATTCACCCCTCCACTTT.

V gene TRBV27 combines with J gene TRBJ2-2, with a weak D call TRBD1 (6 bases). Germline lookup yields CDR1 MNHEY and CDR2 SMNVEV (reference sequence). The CDR3 spans 16 residues. With 2 bases removed from V and 2 bases from J, the gap between germline ends came to 12 bases. The CDR3 protein is CASSLQAGANTGELFF. Here the CDR3 DNA reads TGTGCCAGCAGTTTACAGGCAGGGGCTAACACCGGGGAGCTGTTTTTT.

The rearrangement joins TRBV5-1 to TRBJ2-1, with 7 bases that match TRBD1. CDR1 SGHRS and CDR2 YFSETQ come from the germline V gene. The CDR3 is 16 amino acids. The V segment lost 4 bases and the J segment 4 bases; nucleotides outside the gene matches: 11. The CDR3 protein is CASSPRRTGGYNEQFF. CDR3 nucleotide sequence: TGCGCCAGCAGCCCCCGCCGGACAGGTGGGTACAATGAGCAGTTCTTC.

This clone was counted between two and nine times. The chain couples TRBV5-1 to TRBJ2-7; 8 nucleotides line up with TRBD1. V shed 0 bases and J 11 bases; nucleotides not matched to a gene: 7. The germline V gene encodes CDR1 SGHRS and CDR2 YFSETQ. The CDR3 length is 13 residues. DNA for the CDR3: TGCGCCAGCAGCTTGGAGACAGGGGAAGGGGAGTACTTC. Amino acid sequence: CASSLETGEGEYF.

In the case of this clone: A much larger clone differs from this one at a single base, so this may be a read error. This CDR3 is also generated by other DNA sequences in the sample. The chain couples TRBV7-3 to TRBJ2-5, with D possibly TRBD2 on 7 matching bases. CDR3 length equals 15 residues. Per the germline V gene, CDR1 is SGHTA and CDR2 is FQGTGA. The CDR3 nucleotides read TGCGCCAGCAGCTTCGGGGGCGGGGGTCAAGAGACCCAGTACTTC. Protein sequence: CASSFGGGGQETQYF. Based on the CDR3 plus reference TRBV7-3 and TRBJ2-5, the full variable domain is GAGVSQTPSNKVTEKGKYVELRCDPISGHTALYWYRQSLGQGPEFLIYFQGTGAADDSGLPNDRFFAVRPEGSVSTLKIQRTERGDSAVYLCASSFGGGGQETQYFGPGTRLLVL.

This clone has only one observation. The rearrangement joins TRBV19 to TRBJ1-5; 8 nucleotides agree with TRBD1. J gave up 2 bases and V 7 bases, and 1 base lay outside the gene matches. Germline CDR1 and CDR2: LNHDA and SQIVND (reference sequence). This CDR3 is built from 13 residues. The CDR3 loop is CASMGQGNQPQHF. The CDR3 DNA follows: TGTGCCAGTATGGGACAGGGCAATCAGCCCCAGCATTTT. The full variable domain, completed using reference TRBV19 and TRBJ1-5, is DGGITQSPKYLFRKEGQNVTLSCEQNLNHDAMYWYRQDPGQGLRLIYYSQIVNDFQKGDIAEGYSVSREKKESFPLTVTSAQKNPTAFYLCASMGQGNQPQHFGDGTRLSIL.

This chain joins TRBV5-6 and TRBJ1-5, with 8 bases fitting TRBD1. V lost 4 bases and J lost 2; bases outside the gene matches: 5. The CDR3 length is 15 residues. The V gene's germline CDR1 is SGHDT and CDR2 YYEEEE. The CDR3 sequence: CASSATGERNQPQHF. For the CDR3, the DNA is TGTGCCAGCAGCGCGACAGGGGAGCGCAATCAGCCCCAGCATTTT.

Regarding this clone: The sample carries other DNA sequences with the same CDR3. The V call is TRBV7-9, the J call TRBJ1-5; a weak D match, TRBD1 (6 bases). This CDR3 has 14 amino acids. In germline, CDR1 is SEHNR, CDR2 FQNEAQ (reference sequence). Trimming pared 1 base from V and 4 bases from J, leaving 8 bases between. The CDR3 region is CASSLGQGNQPQHF. CDR3 DNA: TGTGCCAGCAGCTTAGGTCAGGGGAATCAGCCCCAGCATTTT.

The chain links TRBV25-1 to TRBJ1-1; tentatively, D is TRBD1 (6 bases). The CDR3 extends over 13 amino acids. Germline loops: CDR1 MGHDK, CDR2 SYGVNS. The V and J ends lost 6 bases and 4 bases respectively, with 12 bases between them. CDR3: CASREQGGTEAFF. Here the CDR3 DNA reads TGTGCCAGCAGAGAACAGGGCGGCACTGAAGCTTTCTTT.

In nucleotides, the CDR3 is TGTGCCAGCAGCGCGAGGGACAGGGTATTGAGCACTGAAGCTTTCTTT. Translation gives CASSARDRVLSTEAFF. This chain uses TRBV5-4 with TRBJ1-1, with 9 positions matching TRBD1. CDR1 and CDR2 (germline): SGHNT, YYREEE (reference sequence). After removal of 4 bases from V and 4 bases from J, the junction contained 11 bases not matched to a gene. CDR3 length equals 16 residues. Full variable domain (outside the CDR3, taken from reference TRBV5-4 and TRBJ1-1): ETGVTQSPTHLIKTRGQQVTLRCSSQSGHNTVSWYQQALGQGPQFIFQYYREEENGRGNFPPRFSGLQFPNYSSELNVNALELDDSALYLCASSARDRVLSTEAFFGQGTRLTVV.

The J gene is TRBJ2-1, the V gene TRBV12-3 or TRBV12-4; a weak D match, TRBD1 (6 bases). This CDR3 spans 12 amino acids. Trimming cost V 6 bases and J 13 bases, with 16 bases left between them. The CDR3 here is CASRSQGQPQFF. DNA for the CDR3: TGTGCCAGCAGGTCTCAAGGACAGCCACAGTTCTTC.

The CDR3 sequence: CASGPGQGSGYTF. CDR3 in DNA: TGTGCTAGTGGTCCGGGACAGGGGTCTGGCTACACCTTC. V is TRBV12-5 and J is TRBJ1-2; 10 bases match TRBD1. The CDR3 length is 13 residues. V lost 5 bases and J lost 7; bases outside the gene matches: 4. Germline CDR1 LGHNT, CDR2 FRNRAP.

The CDR3 protein is CASGPDRNYGYTF. The CDR3 bases are TGTGCCAGCGGCCCAGACAGGAACTATGGCTACACCTTC. The chain joins TRBV2 to TRBJ1-2; a weak D match, TRBD1 (6 bases). The V end was cut by 8 bases, the J end by 2 bases, with 12 bases between. The CDR3 contains 13 residues. CDR1 and CDR2 from the germline V gene are SNHLY and FYNNEI.

The gene calls are TRBV24-1 and TRBJ2-1; 12 bases are a match to TRBD1. Germline lookup yields CDR1 KGHDR and CDR2 SFDVKD. The CDR3 extends over 13 amino acids. With V trimmed by 7 bases and J by 7 bases, 1 base remained unmatched. CDR3 DNA sequence: TGTGCCACCAGGGGACAGGGGGCAAATGAGCAGTTCTTC. This translates into CATRGQGANEQFF.

V and J are TRBV3-1 (or the pseudogene TRBV3-2) and TRBJ1-1; no definite D call. V lost 8 bases, J lost 6 bases, and 22 bases lay in between. The CDR3 totals 15 residues. Germline CDR1 and CDR2: LGHDT and YNNKEL (reference sequence). CDR3 in DNA: TGTGCCAGCGGGAGTAACCCGGCCGGGAAGGCTGAAGCTTTCTTT. Its protein is CASGSNPAGKAEAFF.

The J gene is TRBJ1-4, the V gene TRBV4-3; 12 bases agree with TRBD1. Germline V CDR1 and CDR2: LGHNA, YSLEER. The CDR3 is made up of 16 amino acids. The V gene end was trimmed by 3 bases and the J gene end by 6 bases; junction bases not matched to a gene: 5. CDR3: CASSQGQGALDEKLFF. CDR3 nucleotide sequence: TGCGCCAGCAGCCAGGGACAGGGGGCGCTGGATGAAAAACTGTTTTTT.

The V gene is TRBV19, the J gene TRBJ1-1, with 8 nucleotides matching TRBD1. The germline V gene has CDR1 LNHDA and CDR2 SQIVND (reference sequence). V trimming: 7 bases; J trimming: 0 bases; junction bases outside the gene matches: 7. The CDR3 contains 15 residues. In DNA form, the CDR3 reads TGTGCCAGTAAGAGGACAGGGAGCATGAACACTGAAGCTTTCTTT. Encoded protein: CASKRTGSMNTEAFF.

This clone was detected only a few times. V usage is TRBV30 and J usage is TRBJ1-3; D is ambiguous. Germline CDR1 and CDR2: GTSNPN and SVGIG (reference sequence). CDR3 length equals 13 residues. V lost 2 bases and J 3 bases, leaving 8 bases between the germline ends. CDR3 sequence reads: CAWSSYLGNTIYF. CDR3 coding DNA: TGTGCCTGGAGTAGCTACCTTGGAAACACCATATATTTT.

This clone came up once. This CDR3 reads CASRSIDTGELFF. CDR3 in DNA: TGTGCCAGCAGAAGTATAGACACCGGGGAGCTGTTTTTT. The chain links TRBV6-5 to TRBJ2-2; D gene unclear. The V and J ends lost 6 bases and 3 bases respectively, with 8 bases between them. From germline, CDR1 is MNHEY and CDR2 SVGAGI. The CDR3 runs 13 residues.

V is TRBV4-3 and J is TRBJ2-2; 8 bases match TRBD1. The CDR3 extends over 19 amino acids. CDR1 is LGHNA, CDR2 YSLEER, per germline. The ends lost 1 base at V and 2 bases at J; junction bases unmatched: 12. CDR3 loop: CASSQASSGTGGNTGELFF. The DNA of the CDR3 is TGCGCCAGCAGCCAAGCCTCTTCCGGGACAGGTGGCAACACCGGGGAGCTGTTTTTT.

V and J are TRBV30 and TRBJ1-1; tentative D call: TRBD1 (5 bases). Trimming cost V 6 bases and J 1 base, with 18 bases left between them. There are 15 residues in the CDR3. From germline, CDR1 is GTSNPN and CDR2 SVGIG (reference sequence). CDR3 sequence: CACRRLWRGNTEAFF. Here the CDR3 DNA reads TGTGCCTGTAGAAGGCTTTGGAGGGGGAACACTGAAGCTTTCTTT.

V and J are TRBV5-1 and TRBJ2-5, with 7 bases identical to TRBD2. CDR1 is SGHRS, CDR2 YFSETQ, per germline. V lost 0 bases, J lost 2 bases, and 10 bases stayed unmatched. The CDR3 extends over 17 amino acids. The CDR3 reads CASSLAAGLAVQETQYF. CDR3 in DNA: TGCGCCAGCAGCTTGGCTGCGGGGCTAGCGGTACAAGAGACCCAGTACTTC.

The chain uses TRBV2 and TRBJ2-1; TRBD2 agrees at 11 bases. In germline, CDR1 is SNHLY, CDR2 FYNNEI. V shed 7 bases, J shed 2 bases, and the junction held 4 bases outside the gene matches. The CDR3 covers 15 residues. This CDR3 reads CASNELAGAYNEQFF. Here the CDR3 DNA reads TGTGCCAGCAACGAACTAGCGGGGGCCTACAATGAGCAGTTCTTC.

V gene TRBV6-5 combines with J gene TRBJ2-7; D is ambiguous. Germline V gene data show CDR1 as MNHEY and CDR2 as SVGAGI. This CDR3 spans 12 amino acids. Trimming took off 6 bases at V and 0 bases at J, with 6 bases between the two ends. The CDR3 DNA reads as TGTGCCAGCAGGTCGGGCTCCTACGAGCAGTACTTC. Protein product: CASRSGSYEQYF.

In DNA, the CDR3 is TGCGCCAGCAGCCAATGGACAGGGGGCATGGGAGAGACCCAGTACTTC. This sequence encodes CASSQWTGGMGETQYF. This chain uses TRBV4-1 with TRBJ2-5; 11 bases map to TRBD1. Per the germline V gene, CDR1 is MGHRA and CDR2 is YSYEKL. Trimming at V came to 2 bases and at J to 4 bases, leaving 6 bases not matched to a gene. The CDR3 runs to 16 residues.

The chain couples TRBV11-3 to TRBJ1-6; a possible D gene is TRBD1 (5 bases). The germline V and J ends were trimmed by 1 base and 8 bases, with 27 bases remaining between them. The CDR3 loop spans 20 amino acids. Looked up from germline, CDR1 is SGHNT and CDR2 is YENEEA. DNA for the CDR3: TGTGCCAGCAGCTTAGGATTTCTTCGGCAGGCCCGGGGGAGGGATTCACCCCTCCACTTT. Protein product: CASSLGFLRQARGRDSPLHF. The entire variable domain, with the rest obtained from reference TRBV11-3 and TRBJ1-6, is as follows: EAGVVQSPRYKIIEKKQPVAFWCNPISGHNTLYWYLQNLGQGPELLIRYENEEAVDDSQLPKDRFSAERLKGVDSTLKIQPAELGDSAVYLCASSLGFLRQARGRDSPLHFGNGTRLTVT.

The chain combines TRBV11-2 with TRBJ2-5; 10 bases agree with TRBD2. V trimming: 0 bases; J trimming: 5 bases; junction bases outside the gene matches: 15. The CDR3 totals 19 residues. CDR1 and CDR2 from the germline V gene are SGHAT and FQNNGV. The CDR3 region is CASSLDLAAGGPEVETQYF. The CDR3 nucleotides read TGTGCCAGCAGCTTAGATCTCGCAGCGGGGGGGCCGGAGGTGGAGACCCAGTACTTC.